This record looks at one T cell receptor (beta chain) sequence and its context. No cognate antigen has been identified for it. One base away there is no much larger clone; base qualities are not given. Measured from the cysteine to the phenylalanine, the CDR3 is 16 residues long. Only the CDR3 DNA stays, 48 bases, in frame from base 1. Germline trimming: 4 bases from V, 1 base from J; junction bases outside gene matches: 10. From the germline V gene, CDR1 is SGDLS and CDR2 is YYNGEE. Genomic DNA was isolated from the sorted cells so that the TCRbeta CDR3 region could be sequenced. The immunoSEQ Assay was used for sequencing of TCRbeta CDR3 regions. This is the immuneACCESS table as TCRdb keeps it, with only in-frame sequences that have V and J called. A part of the clones is gone; compared with another copy, unresolved V genes explain less than half, and the rest is unexplained. The sample table contains roughly 100,000 clones; only one count was recorded for roughly 93% of them. The ten largest clones capture 0.26% of the sample.

The source of the sample is a study of OX40 agonist ivuxolimab in advanced cancers. Describing the broader study: Ivuxolimab was a fully human IgG2 agonistic monoclonal antibody targeting the costimulatory receptor OX40 (CD134). Partial responses were achieved by three dose-escalation patients, of whom one had hepatocellular carcinoma and two had cutaneous melanoma. The purpose of peripheral TCRbeta sequencing was to test whether ivuxolimab changed TCR sequence diversity and led to clonal T-cell expansion. Prior anti-PD-1, anti-PD-L1 or anti-CTLA-4 therapy was permitted, and checkpoint inhibitors had been received by about 37% of dose-escalation patients. The paper reports the monotherapy dose-escalation portion (N = 52 patients) of the phase I ivuxolimab trial. Of the roughly 54 dose-escalation patients, hepatocellular carcinoma was present in roughly 19, melanoma in some 15, renal cell carcinoma in 9 and head and neck cancer in 9. In the dose-escalation cohort, around 80% of patients were male, and the mean age was approximately 60 years with a range of about 20 to 80. Intravenous ivuxolimab was administered to patients every 2 weeks at six dose levels: 0.01, 0.1, 0.3, 1.5, 3 and 10 mg/kg. Overall study outcomes, separate from this receptor: After ivuxolimab, more expanded clones were found on average in CD8+ T cells than in CD4+ T cells. The antigen specificity of the clonally expanded peripheral T cells was not determined. In the 0.1-3.0 mg/kg groups, partial responders had among the lowest normalized peripheral clonal expansion, particularly in CD8+ T cells. Low levels of normalized T-cell clonal expansion were also seen in some patients who did not respond. At doses from 0.1 to 3.0 mg/kg, clonal expansion was seen in both CD4+ and CD8+ blood T cells between baseline and week 6.

The trial excluded patients who had a history of autoimmune disease or were on systemic immunosuppression. Peripheral blood for TCR sequencing was collected from all dose cohorts at baseline, on cycle 4 day 1, and on cycle 7 day 1. Samples came from an open-label, multicenter, first-in-human phase I dose-escalation trial of ivuxolimab. The trial enrolled adults with locally advanced or metastatic head and neck squamous cell, hepatocellular, melanoma or renal cell carcinoma. Before TCR sequencing, CD4+ T cells and CD8+ T cells from peripheral blood were sorted into separate populations. This chain is built from TRBV9 and TRBJ1-1, with TRBD1 matching 7 junction bases. This material consisted of CD4+ or CD8+ T cells sorted from blood, taken in a trial of the OX40 agonist ivuxolimab. The receptor was derived from an adult with an advanced solid tumor such as melanoma, head and neck, liver or kidney cancer. The CDR3 here reads CASSRTTGIGNTEAFF. The sequenced DNA: TGTGCCAGCAGCAGAACGACAGGGATAGGGAACACTGAAGCTTTCTTT.